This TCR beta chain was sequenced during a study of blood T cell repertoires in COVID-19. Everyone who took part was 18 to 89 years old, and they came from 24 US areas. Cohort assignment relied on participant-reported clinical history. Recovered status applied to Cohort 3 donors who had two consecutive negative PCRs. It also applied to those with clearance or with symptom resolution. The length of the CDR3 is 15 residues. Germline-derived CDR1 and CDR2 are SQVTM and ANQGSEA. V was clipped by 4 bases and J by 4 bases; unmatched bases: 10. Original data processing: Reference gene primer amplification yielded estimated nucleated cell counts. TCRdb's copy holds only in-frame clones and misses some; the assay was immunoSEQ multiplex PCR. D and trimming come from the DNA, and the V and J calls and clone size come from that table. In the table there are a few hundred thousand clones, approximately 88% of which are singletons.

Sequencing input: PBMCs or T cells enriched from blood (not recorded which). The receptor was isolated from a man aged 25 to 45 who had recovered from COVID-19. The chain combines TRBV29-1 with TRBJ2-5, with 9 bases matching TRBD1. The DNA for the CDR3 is TGCAGCGTTGGACAGGGGGTACTCCCAGGAGAGACCCAGTACTTC. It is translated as CSVGQGVLPGETQYF.